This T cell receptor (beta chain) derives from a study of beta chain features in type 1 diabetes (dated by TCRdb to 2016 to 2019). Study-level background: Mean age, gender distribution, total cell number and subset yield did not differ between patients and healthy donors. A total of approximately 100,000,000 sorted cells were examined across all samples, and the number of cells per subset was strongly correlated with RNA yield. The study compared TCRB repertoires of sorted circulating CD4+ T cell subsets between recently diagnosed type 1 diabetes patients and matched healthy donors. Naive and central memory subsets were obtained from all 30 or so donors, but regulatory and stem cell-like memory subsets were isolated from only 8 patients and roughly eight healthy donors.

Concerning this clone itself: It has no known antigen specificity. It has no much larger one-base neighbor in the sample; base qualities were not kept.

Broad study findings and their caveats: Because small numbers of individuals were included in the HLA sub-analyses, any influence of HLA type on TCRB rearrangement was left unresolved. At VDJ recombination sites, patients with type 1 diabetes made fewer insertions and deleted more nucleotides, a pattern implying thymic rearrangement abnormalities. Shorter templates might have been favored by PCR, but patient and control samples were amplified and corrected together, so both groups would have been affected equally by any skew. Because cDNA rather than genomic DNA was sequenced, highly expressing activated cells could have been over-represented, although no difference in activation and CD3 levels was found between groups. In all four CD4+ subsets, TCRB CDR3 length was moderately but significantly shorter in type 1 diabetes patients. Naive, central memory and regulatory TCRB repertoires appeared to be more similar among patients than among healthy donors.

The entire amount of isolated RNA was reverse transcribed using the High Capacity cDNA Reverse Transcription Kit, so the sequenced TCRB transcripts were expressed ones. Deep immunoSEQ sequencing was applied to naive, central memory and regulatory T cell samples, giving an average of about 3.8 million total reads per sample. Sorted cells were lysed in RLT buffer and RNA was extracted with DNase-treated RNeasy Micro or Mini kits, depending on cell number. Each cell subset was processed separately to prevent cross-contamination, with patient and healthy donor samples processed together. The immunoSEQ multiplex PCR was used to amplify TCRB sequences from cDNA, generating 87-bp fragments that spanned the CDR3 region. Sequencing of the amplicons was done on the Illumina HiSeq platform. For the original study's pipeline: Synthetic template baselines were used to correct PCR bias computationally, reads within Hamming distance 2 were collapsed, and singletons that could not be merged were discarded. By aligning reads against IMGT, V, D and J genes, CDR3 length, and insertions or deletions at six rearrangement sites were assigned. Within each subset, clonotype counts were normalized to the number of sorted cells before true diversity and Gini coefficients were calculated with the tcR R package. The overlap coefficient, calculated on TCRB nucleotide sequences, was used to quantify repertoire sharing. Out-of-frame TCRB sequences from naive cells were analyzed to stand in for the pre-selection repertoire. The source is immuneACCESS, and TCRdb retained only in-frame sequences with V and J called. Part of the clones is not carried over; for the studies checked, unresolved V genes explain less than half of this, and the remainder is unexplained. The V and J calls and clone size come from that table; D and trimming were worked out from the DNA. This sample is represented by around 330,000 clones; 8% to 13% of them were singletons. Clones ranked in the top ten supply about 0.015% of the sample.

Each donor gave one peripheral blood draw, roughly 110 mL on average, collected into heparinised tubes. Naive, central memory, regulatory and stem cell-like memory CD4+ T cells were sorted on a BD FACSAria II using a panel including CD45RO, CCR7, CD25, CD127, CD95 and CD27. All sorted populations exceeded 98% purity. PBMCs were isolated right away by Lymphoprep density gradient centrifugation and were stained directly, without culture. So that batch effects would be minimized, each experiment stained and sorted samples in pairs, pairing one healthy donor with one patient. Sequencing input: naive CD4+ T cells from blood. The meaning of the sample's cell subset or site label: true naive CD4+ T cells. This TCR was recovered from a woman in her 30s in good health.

The CDR3 is CASSAGTRGLFSYNEQFF. The sequenced DNA: TGTGCCAGCAGCGCCGGGACTAGGGGGCTATTTTCCTACAATGAGCAGTTCTTC. The chain employs TRBV5-4 and TRBJ2-1; the best D guess is TRBD2, with 8 bases matching. Sequences SGHNT (CDR1) and YYREEE (CDR2) are obtained from the germline V gene (reference sequence). From the cysteine through the phenylalanine, the CDR3 covers 18 amino acids. Of all the DNA, just the CDR3 is kept, 54 bases in frame from base 1. The junction shows trimming of 4 bases on V and 1 base on J, plus 21 bases between the germline ends.